These 11 T cell receptor beta chains originate from one sample sequenced in a study of cytomegalovirus exposure and HLA in healthy donors. The PCR made use of 60 Vbeta and 13 Jbeta primers. Assay used: immunoSEQ multiplex PCR; TCRdb lists only in-frame clones, some missing. The data contain about 130,000 clones, over 70% of them singletons. Sequencing used PBMCs. The receptors shown here come from a female donor in good health and CMV-seronegative.

The sample holds one count of this clone. The chain links TRBV5-6 to TRBJ2-1, with TRBD2 as a possible D gene (6 bases). The V gene's germline CDR1 is SGHDT and CDR2 YYEEEE. V was shortened by 4 bases and J by 9 bases, with 20 bases between the two germline ends. This CDR3 is built from 15 residues. CDR3 protein: CASSPGTSLFIEQFF. In DNA, the CDR3 is TGTGCCAGCAGCCCCGGCACTAGCTTATTTATTGAGCAGTTCTTC.

A remark on this clone: The junction does not match germline at one end; this may be a read error. The V and J genes are TRBV19 and TRBJ2-4; maybe TRBD1 (6 bases). CDR3 length equals 13 residues. Germline assignment: CDR1 LNHDA and CDR2 SQIVND (reference sequence). Written as DNA, the CDR3 is TGTGCCAGTAGCACAGGGCCGGAGAACAGTCAGTACTTC. Amino acid sequence: CASSTGPENSQYF.

The CDR3 bases are TGCGCCAGCAGTCCGAGCGGCAACTACGAGCAGTACTTC. It codes for CASSPSGNYEQYF. The V and J genes are TRBV5-1 and TRBJ2-7; possible D gene TRBD2, 5 bases. V dropped 5 bases and J dropped 3 bases, with 12 bases sitting between them. Germline CDR1 SGHRS, CDR2 YFSETQ. This CDR3 has 13 amino acids.

CDR3 amino acids: CASSLAGTGGILKSTEAFF. The CDR3 coding sequence is TGCGCCAGCAGCTTGGCCGGGACAGGGGGCATCCTTAAGAGCACTGAAGCTTTCTTT. The chain recombines TRBV5-1 with TRBJ1-1; 12 nucleotides agree with TRBD1. Losses at the gene ends were 0 bases for V and 4 bases for J; bases not matched to a gene: 13. The CDR3 covers 19 residues. CDR1 is SGHRS and CDR2 is YFSETQ in the germline V gene.

The CDR3 DNA sequence: TGTGCCAGCAGCCGGCCCTGGCTAGCGGGAGCTTTAGATACGCAGTATTTT. Translating it yields CASSRPWLAGALDTQYF. The chain employs TRBV5-6 and TRBJ2-3; 10 bases align to TRBD2. This CDR3 spans 17 amino acids. V lost 4 bases, J lost 5 bases, and 13 bases stayed unmatched. CDR1 and CDR2 (germline): SGHDT, YYEEEE.

The chain recombines TRBV4-2 with TRBJ2-3; a weak D match, TRBD2 (5 bases). The CDR3 length is 15 residues. The ends were cut back, 2 bases at V and 1 base at J, with 10 bases in the middle. Germline V CDR1 and CDR2: LGHNA, YNFKEQ. The CDR3 region has the DNA TGTGCCAGCAGCCAACGACTACCAGGCACAGATACGCAGTATTTT. This encodes CASSQRLPGTDTQYF.

This clone has only a few counts. This chain connects TRBV27 to TRBJ2-3, with 8 bases lining up with TRBD2. This CDR3 has 16 residues. V lost 2 bases, J lost 5 bases, and 9 bases stayed unmatched. Germline CDR1 MNHEY, CDR2 SMNVEV (reference sequence). DNA of the CDR3: TGTGCCAGCAGTTTAACTAGCGGTACCTGGGGAGATACGCAGTATTTT. Protein: CASSLTSGTWGDTQYF.

This chain uses TRBV7-8 with TRBJ2-1, with 7 bases fitting TRBD2. J was trimmed by 6 bases and V by 7 bases; bases with no gene match: 15. The germline V gene has CDR1 SGHVS and CDR2 FQNEAQ. The length of the CDR3 is 16 residues. In nucleotides, the CDR3 is TGTGCCAGCACCCTTGGGAGGGCGGGGCGGGGCAATGAGCAGTTCTTC. Its protein is CASTLGRAGRGNEQFF.

J is TRBJ2-3 and V is TRBV28; D ambiguous. Per germline, CDR1 MDHEN and CDR2 SYDVKM. The germline V and J ends were trimmed by 7 bases and 9 bases, with 11 bases remaining between them. This CDR3 contains 11 residues. CDR3 amino acids: CASMSRITQYF. In nucleotides, the CDR3 is TGTGCCAGCATGTCGCGGATCACGCAGTATTTT. The full variable domain, completed using reference TRBV28 and TRBJ2-3, is DVKVTQSSRYLVKRTGEKVFLECVQDMDHENMFWYRQDPGLGLRLIYFSYDVKMKEKGDIPEGYSVSREKKERFSLILESASTNQTSMYLCASMSRITQYFGPGTRLTVL.

Of note for this clone: At one end, the junction sequence differs from germline, possibly due to a read error. In the same sample, other DNA sequences code for this CDR3. V and J are TRBV10-1 and TRBJ1-5; TRBD1 aligns across 7 bases. This CDR3 has 20 amino acids. Germline CDR1 reads WNHNN; CDR2 reads SYGVQD (reference sequence). The CDR3, as DNA: TGCGCTAGCAGTGAGCCAGCCCCGGACAGGACTACGGGGGGCAATCAGCCCCAGCATTTT. This gives the protein CASSEPAPDRTTGGNQPQHF.

The chain employs TRBV19 and TRBJ1-5; possibly TRBD1 for D (5 bases). This CDR3 is built from 15 residues. Trimming stripped 7 bases from V and 0 bases from J, with 13 bases between. Germline assignment: CDR1 LNHDA and CDR2 SQIVND (reference sequence). CDR3 amino acids: CASTPAGLSNQPQHF. CDR3 nucleotide sequence: TGTGCCAGTACCCCCGCGGGGCTTAGCAATCAGCCCCAGCATTTT. Filled out from reference TRBV19 and TRBJ1-5, the complete variable domain reads DGGITQSPKYLFRKEGQNVTLSCEQNLNHDAMYWYRQDPGQGLRLIYYSQIVNDFQKGDIAEGYSVSREKKESFPLTVTSAQKNPTAFYLCASTPAGLSNQPQHFGDGTRLSIL.